This entry lists 8 T cell receptor beta chains sequenced from one sample in a study of T-cell reconstitution after alpha-beta-depleted transplantation in children. Library preparation (for TCRbeta) was performed with unique molecular identifiers. TCRdb called the PCR reads again in MiXCR, with one record for every CDR3 protein. This sample yields 500,000 or so distinct CDR3 sequences, of which approximately 10% are seen a single time; 14% belongs to the top ten. Material: PBMCs, mostly from graft donor cells, obtained 180 days after TCRalphabeta/CD19-depleted stem cell transplant. The receptors shown here come from a female patient younger than 10 who had a stem cell transplant for aplastic anemia, so the T cells may come from the graft donor.

A few counts support this clonotype. The chain has TRBV11-2 and TRBJ2-1; 9 bases are shared with TRBD2. The CDR3 sequence is 14 residues long. V gave up 5 bases and J gave up 8 bases; unmatched junction bases: 7. Looked up from germline, CDR1 is SGHAT and CDR2 is FQNNGV. CDR3 in DNA: TGTGCCAGCAGCCAACAGCGGGAGGCCGATGAGCAGTTCTTC. Its translation: CASSQQREADEQFF.

This clonotype came up a few times. The chain recombines TRBV7-9 with TRBJ2-1, with a weak D call TRBD2 (5 bases). The germline CDR1 and CDR2 sequences are SEHNR and FQNEAQ (reference sequence). The CDR3 extends over 17 amino acids. Trimming shortened V by 3 bases and J by 3 bases, and 18 bases separated the two germline ends. The CDR3 is CASSFGPHDYLYNEQFF. CDR3 in DNA: TGTGCCAGCAGCTTCGGCCCCCACGACTACCTCTACAATGAGCAGTTCTTC. Variable domain in full (rest from reference TRBV7-9 and TRBJ2-1): DTGVSQNPRHKITKRGQNVTFRCDPISEHNRLYWYRQTLGQGPEFLTYFQNEAQLEKSRLLSDRFSAERPKGSFSTLEIQRTEQGDSAMYLCASSFGPHDYLYNEQFFGPGTRLTVL.

This clonotype has a handful of counts. The chain employs TRBV25-1 and TRBJ1-1, with D perhaps TRBD1 (5 bases). Germline lookup yields CDR1 MGHDK and CDR2 SYGVNS. This CDR3 comprises 16 residues. With 2 bases removed from V and 0 bases from J, the gap between germline ends came to 13 bases. CDR3 protein: CASSEGAGWMNTEAFF. The CDR3 DNA reads as TGTGCCAGCAGTGAAGGGGCAGGGTGGATGAACACTGAAGCTTTCTTT.

A few counts support this clonotype. V and J are TRBV7-9 and TRBJ1-2; D unclear. The V end lost 7 bases, the J end lost 2 bases, and 14 bases lay between the germline ends. Germline V gene data show CDR1 as SEHNR and CDR2 as FQNEAQ (reference sequence). The CDR3 runs to 14 residues. This CDR3 reads CASIQRGENYGYTF. DNA of the CDR3: TGTGCCAGCATCCAGCGGGGAGAAAACTATGGCTACACCTTC.

The chain uses TRBV4-3 and TRBJ2-3; possible D gene TRBD1, 6 bases. Germline assignment: CDR1 LGHNA and CDR2 YSLEER. Trimming took 1 base from V and 2 from J, leaving 10 bases between them. The CDR3 covers 15 residues. CDR3 region: CASSQGDRLTDTQYF. The CDR3, as DNA: TGCGCCAGCAGCCAAGGAGACAGGCTCACAGATACGCAGTATTTT.

This clonotype was picked up many times. The chain uses TRBV29-1 and TRBJ2-7; TRBD1 is a possible D gene (6 bases). Germline CDR1 and CDR2: SQVTM and ANQGSEA. The CDR3 is 12 residues long. Trimming pared 7 bases from V and 0 bases from J, leaving 10 bases between. The CDR3 loop reads CSGRTDSYEQYF. The DNA of the CDR3 is TGCAGCGGGAGGACAGACTCCTACGAGCAGTACTTC.

This clonotype was seen ten or more times. The chain combines TRBV7-6 with TRBJ2-7; tentative D call: TRBD1 (6 bases). V lost 5 bases to trimming and J lost 2 bases, with 16 bases between them. The CDR3 contains 15 residues. Germline V gene lookup returns CDR1 SGHVS and CDR2 FNYEAQ. CDR3 sequence (DNA): TGTGCCAGCAGCCCGACAGGCCTCCGTACCTACGAGCAGTACTTC. This codes for CASSPTGLRTYEQYF. Drawing the rest from reference TRBV7-6 and TRBJ2-7, the complete variable domain is GAGVSQSPRYKVTKRGQDVALRCDPISGHVSLYWYRQALGQGPEFLTYFNYEAQQDKSGLPNDRFSAERPEGSISTLTIQRTEQRDSAMYRCASSPTGLRTYEQYFGPGTRLTVT.

The chain joins TRBV6-5 to TRBJ2-3, with 9 bases matching TRBD1. Germline values: CDR1 MNHEY, CDR2 SVGAGI. The CDR3 spans 14 residues. V lost 4 bases, J lost 5 bases, and 4 bases stayed unmatched. The CDR3 spells CASSSRDREDTQYF. The DNA of the CDR3 is TGTGCCAGCAGTTCACGGGACAGGGAAGATACGCAGTATTTT.